A single sample is the source of the 29 T cell receptor beta chains below, sequenced in a study of cytomegalovirus exposure and HLA in healthy donors. The PCR employed 60 Vbeta primers together with 13 Jbeta primers. Sequenced by immunoSEQ multiplex PCR; TCRdb stores in-frame clones only, minus some. This sample has roughly 100,000 clones, with approximately 87% found just once. The sequenced sample was PBMCs. The receptors originated from a man aged 40-50 years in good health and CMV-seronegative.

The rearrangement uses TRBV19 and TRBJ1-4; no reliable D call. Germline loops: CDR1 LNHDA, CDR2 SQIVND (reference sequence). The CDR3 has 15 amino acids. The germline V and J ends were trimmed by 3 bases and 2 bases, with 10 bases remaining between them. CDR3 nucleotides: TGTGCCAGTAGTATGGGGAGATCGACTAATGAAAAACTGTTTTTT. Its translation: CASSMGRSTNEKLFF. Using reference TRBV19 and TRBJ1-4 for the parts outside the CDR3, the full variable domain is DGGITQSPKYLFRKEGQNVTLSCEQNLNHDAMYWYRQDPGQGLRLIYYSQIVNDFQKGDIAEGYSVSREKKESFPLTVTSAQKNPTAFYLCASSMGRSTNEKLFFGSGTQLSVL.

The chain uses TRBV30 and TRBJ2-5; 7 bases agree with TRBD2. The CDR3 length is 12 residues. The germline CDR1 and CDR2 sequences are GTSNPN and SVGIG (reference sequence). V shed 0 bases and J 10 bases; nucleotides not matched to a gene: 5. The CDR3 bases are TGTGCCTGGAGTGTACAGCGGGGTAGCCAGTACTTC. Translated, it gives CAWSVQRGSQYF.

This clone was counted once. The rearrangement joins TRBV5-6 to TRBJ2-7; 7 positions match TRBD1. The length of the CDR3 is 14 residues. Per the germline V gene, CDR1 is SGHDT and CDR2 is YYEEEE. V lost 2 bases, J lost 1 base, and 3 bases stayed unmatched. The CDR3 sequence: CASSFDRVSYEQYF. Written as DNA, the CDR3 is TGTGCCAGCAGCTTCGACAGGGTGTCCTACGAGCAGTACTTC.

The V and J genes are TRBV7-8 and TRBJ2-7; possible D gene TRBD1, 5 bases. The CDR3 has 13 amino acids. CDR1 is SGHVS and CDR2 is FQNEAQ in the germline V gene. The V end lost 4 bases, the J end lost 5 bases, and 12 bases lay between the germline ends. CDR3 sequence: CASSYLGRHEQYF. CDR3 in DNA: TGTGCCAGCAGCTACTTGGGGCGTCACGAGCAGTACTTC.

This sequence joins TRBV5-1 and TRBJ1-6, with TRBD1 identical over 7 bases. Losses at the gene ends were 8 bases for V and 5 bases for J; bases not matched to a gene: 4. CDR3 length: 13 residues. Germline V gene data show CDR1 as SGHRS and CDR2 as YFSETQ. CDR3 in amino acids: CASQGTDNSPLHF. The CDR3, as DNA: TGCGCCAGTCAAGGGACAGATAATTCACCCCTCCACTTT. Variable domain in full (rest from reference TRBV5-1 and TRBJ1-6): KAGVTQTPRYLIKTRGQQVTLSCSPISGHRSVSWYQQTPGQGLQFLFEYFSETQRNKGNFPGRFSGRQFSNSRSEMNVSTLELGDSALYLCASQGTDNSPLHFGNGTRLTVT.

This clone was counted only a few times. The J gene is TRBJ2-7, the V gene TRBV6-5; perhaps TRBD2 as D (6 bases). Trimming took 4 bases from V and 12 from J, leaving 22 bases between them. Germline CDR1 MNHEY, CDR2 SVGAGI. The CDR3 runs to 14 residues. This chain's CDR3 is CASSSPQRAPQLYF. CDR3 DNA: TGTGCCAGCAGTTCCCCCCAGCGGGCACCCCAACTGTACTTC.

This chain connects TRBV30 to TRBJ2-5, with TRBD2 matching 12 bases. Trimming removed 2 bases from V and 5 bases from J; junction bases left unmatched: 6. Germline lookup yields CDR1 GTSNPN and CDR2 SVGIG (reference sequence). This CDR3 region has 15 residues. The CDR3 loop is CAWSPGLAGSETQYF. CDR3 coding DNA: TGTGCCTGGAGTCCCGGACTAGCGGGGTCTGAGACCCAGTACTTC.

The J gene is TRBJ1-5, the V gene TRBV7-2; 9 bases match TRBD1. Unmatched junction bases numbered 9, after V lost 7 bases and J lost 5 bases. Germline V CDR1 and CDR2: SGHTA, FQGNSA. The CDR3 runs to 15 residues. The CDR3 spells CASIPTGGKDQPQHF. The CDR3 coding sequence is TGTGCCAGCATCCCGACAGGGGGGAAGGATCAGCCCCAGCATTTT.

The V gene is TRBV5-1, the J gene TRBJ2-1; D may be TRBD2 (5 bases). Trimming removed 5 bases from V and 7 bases from J, with 10 bases in between. This CDR3 has 12 amino acids. CDR1 SGHRS and CDR2 YFSETQ come from the germline V gene. Here the CDR3 reads CASRKGGNEQFF. DNA of the CDR3: TGCGCCAGCAGAAAGGGCGGGAATGAGCAGTTCTTC.

V and J are TRBV5-1 and TRBJ2-1; 7 bases fit TRBD1. Looked up from germline, CDR1 is SGHRS and CDR2 is YFSETQ. Germline trimming cut 9 bases from V and 8 bases from J; bases unmatched to any gene: 17. The CDR3 contains 15 residues. CDR3 amino acids: CATATGTPGQDEQFF. Written as DNA, the CDR3 is TGCGCCACCGCGACAGGGACCCCTGGTCAGGATGAGCAGTTCTTC.

This clone was seen a single time. This chain uses TRBV27 with TRBJ1-2, with no clear D. The CDR3 extends over 13 amino acids. Looked up from germline, CDR1 is MNHEY and CDR2 is SMNVEV (reference sequence). V was pared by 6 bases and J by 4 bases, with 12 bases between. The CDR3 sequence is CASRAGIAYGYTF. The CDR3 region has the DNA TGTGCCAGCAGAGCCGGGATAGCCTATGGCTACACCTTC.

This sequence joins TRBV7-3 and TRBJ2-1; no clear D. CDR1 and CDR2 (germline): SGHTA, FQGTGA. V lost 2 bases, J lost 4 bases, and 9 bases lay in between. There are 14 residues in the CDR3. The CDR3 region has the DNA TGTGCCAGCAGCTTATCCCCGTTTTACAATGAGCAGTTCTTC. Translated: CASSLSPFYNEQFF.

This clone came up once. The rearrangement links TRBV5-1 to TRBJ2-6, with a tentative D call TRBD1 (6 bases). The germline V gene encodes CDR1 SGHRS and CDR2 YFSETQ. CDR3 length: 20 amino acids. V dropped 2 bases and J dropped 0 bases, with 21 bases sitting between them. CDR3 sequence reads: CASSFTGFTSSSSGANVLTF. Here the CDR3 DNA reads TGCGCCAGCAGCTTTACAGGGTTCACGAGTTCTAGCTCTGGGGCCAACGTCCTGACTTTC.

Of note for this clone: Relative to the germline gene, one junction end is altered; a read error may explain this. The chain has TRBV9 and TRBJ2-5, with 9 bases aligning to TRBD2. The germline gives CDR1 SGDLS, CDR2 YYNGEE. This CDR3 is 16 amino acids long. The DNA of the CDR3 is TGTGCCAGCAGCGGCTTAGCGGGGGTGACCCAAGAGGCCCAGTACTTC. The encoded protein is CASSGLAGVTQEAQYF.

This chain connects TRBV6-1 to TRBJ1-2; D remains unclear. Germline CDR1 and CDR2: MNHNS and SASEGT. The CDR3 covers 15 residues. V gave up 5 bases and J gave up 6 bases, with 19 bases separating them. The CDR3 spells CASSKTYGINHGYTF. The CDR3, as DNA: TGTGCCAGCAGTAAAACATACGGGATAAATCATGGCTACACCTTC.

This chain joins TRBV7-2 and TRBJ1-2; D is undetermined. The ends were cut back, 1 base at V and 1 base at J, with 7 bases in the middle. This CDR3 spans 14 amino acids. Per the germline V gene, CDR1 is SGHTA and CDR2 is FQGNSA. CDR3 coding DNA: TGTGCCAGCAGCTTAGACAGTAATAACTATGGCTACACCTTC. Its protein product is CASSLDSNNYGYTF.

This clone was observed a single time. The chain has TRBV7-6 and TRBJ2-7; no clear D gene. V gave up 0 bases and J gave up 5 bases, with 20 bases separating them. This CDR3 region has 17 residues. CDR1 is SGHVS, CDR2 FNYEAQ, per germline. CDR3 sequence: CASSLARGGTTAHEQYF. CDR3 bases: TGTGCCAGCAGCTTAGCGAGAGGCGGTACAACCGCCCACGAGCAGTACTTC. The full variable domain, in which reference TRBV7-6 and TRBJ2-7 provide the parts outside the CDR3, is GAGVSQSPRYKVTKRGQDVALRCDPISGHVSLYWYRQALGQGPEFLTYFNYEAQQDKSGLPNDRFSAERPEGSISTLTIQRTEQRDSAMYRCASSLARGGTTAHEQYFGPGTRLTVT.

The chain has TRBV4-3 and TRBJ2-1; possible D gene TRBD2, 6 bases. Trimming took off 0 bases at V and 10 bases at J, with 19 bases between the two ends. This CDR3 region has 16 residues. Germline CDR1 and CDR2: LGHNA and YSLEER. CDR3 loop: CASSQDTQRASPEQFF. CDR3 coding DNA: TGCGCCAGCAGCCAAGATACCCAGCGGGCTAGCCCGGAGCAGTTCTTC.

V gene TRBV5-1 combines with J gene TRBJ2-2, with TRBD2 matching over 8 bases. V lost 5 bases, J lost 1 base, and 7 bases stayed unmatched. The CDR3 runs 16 residues. The germline V gene has CDR1 SGHRS and CDR2 YFSETQ. CDR3 in DNA: TGCGCCAGCAGGTGGAGTACTAGCGGGAACACCGGGGAGCTGTTTTTT. Its protein product is CASRWSTSGNTGELFF.

The genes are TRBV10-3 and TRBJ2-3, with 7 bases matching TRBD1. CDR1 and CDR2 (germline): ENHRY, SYGVKD. V lost 3 bases and J lost 0; bases outside the gene matches: 6. The CDR3 totals 16 residues. CDR3 region: CAISDRRQGSTDTQYF. CDR3 bases: TGTGCCATCAGTGACAGGAGACAGGGAAGCACAGATACGCAGTATTTT.

V and J are TRBV5-1 and TRBJ1-2; possibly TRBD1 for D (6 bases). This CDR3 spans 14 amino acids. V was clipped by 8 bases and J by 4 bases, with 18 bases between them. Germline V gene sequence: CDR1 SGHRS, CDR2 YFSETQ. The CDR3 DNA is TGCGCCAGTAAGTTGGACAGCCCGATCTATGGCTACACCTTC. It encodes CASKLDSPIYGYTF.

The chain uses TRBV14 and TRBJ2-3, with D possibly matching TRBD1 (5 bases). CDR1 and CDR2 (germline): SGHDN, FVKESK. V was shortened by 0 bases and J by 9 bases, with 7 bases between the two germline ends. The length of the CDR3 is 12 residues. The DNA for the CDR3 is TGTGCCAGCAGCCAAGAAGGGGAAACGCAGTATTTT. Its translation: CASSQEGETQYF.

The rearrangement uses TRBV7-3 and TRBJ1-2; D is undetermined. This CDR3 comprises 13 residues. The ends were cut back, 0 bases at V and 6 bases at J, with 8 bases in the middle. Germline assignment: CDR1 SGHTA and CDR2 FQGTGA. CDR3 loop: CASSLTQADGYTF. The CDR3 DNA follows: TGTGCCAGCAGCTTAACGCAGGCCGATGGCTACACCTTC.

The chain employs TRBV7-2 and TRBJ2-7; D remains ambiguous. The germline gives CDR1 SGHTA, CDR2 FQGNSA. Trimming pared 5 bases from V and 2 bases from J, leaving 10 bases between. The length of the CDR3 is 13 residues. The CDR3 sequence is CASSSAVPYEQYV. The CDR3 DNA reads as TGTGCCAGCAGCAGCGCCGTCCCCTACGAGCAGTACGTC.

The chain employs TRBV19 and TRBJ1-6, with TRBD1 matching over 7 bases. Germline V gene data show CDR1 as LNHDA and CDR2 as SQIVND (reference sequence). J lost 6 bases, V lost 1 base, and 6 bases had no gene match. This CDR3 is 16 amino acids long. CDR3 region: CASSIGNRGFNSPLHF. The CDR3 coding sequence is TGTGCCAGTAGTATAGGTAACAGGGGTTTTAATTCACCCCTCCACTTT.

Only one count was recorded for this clone. The gene calls are TRBV5-1 and TRBJ2-7; 8 nucleotides line up with TRBD1. Germline trimming cut 1 base from V and 2 bases from J; bases unmatched to any gene: 5. The CDR3 contains 15 residues. Germline loops: CDR1 SGHRS, CDR2 YFSETQ. The CDR3: CASSLWGTGTYEQYF. The CDR3 nucleotides are TGCGCCAGCAGCTTGTGGGGGACAGGTACCTACGAGCAGTACTTC. Full variable domain (missing parts from reference TRBV5-1 and TRBJ2-7): KAGVTQTPRYLIKTRGQQVTLSCSPISGHRSVSWYQQTPGQGLQFLFEYFSETQRNKGNFPGRFSGRQFSNSRSEMNVSTLELGDSALYLCASSLWGTGTYEQYFGPGTRLTVT.

This sequence joins TRBV7-8 and TRBJ1-6; D uncertain. Trimming stripped 5 bases from V and 0 bases from J, with 14 bases between. CDR1 is SGHVS, CDR2 FQNEAQ, per germline. CDR3 length equals 17 residues. The CDR3 bases are TGTGCCAGCAGCCCGAAGGCGGGGAGCTCCTATAATTCACCCCTCCACTTT. This sequence encodes CASSPKAGSSYNSPLHF.

There are a few counts of this clone. V gene TRBV30 combines with J gene TRBJ1-6; 7 bases match TRBD1. Germline lookup yields CDR1 GTSNPN and CDR2 SVGIG (reference sequence). V dropped 7 bases and J dropped 1; count of bases not matched to a gene: 4. The CDR3 is 14 residues long. This CDR3 reads CASTGISYNSPLHF. DNA of the CDR3: TGTGCCTCGACAGGGATATCCTATAATTCACCCCTCCACTTT. Looking up the rest from reference TRBV30 and TRBJ1-6 gives the full variable domain: SQTIHQWPATLVQPVGSPLSLECTVEGTSNPNLYWYRQAAGRGLQLLFYSVGIGQISSEVPQNLSASRPQDRQFILSSKKLLLSDSGFYLCASTGISYNSPLHFGNGTRLTVT.

The chain is built from TRBV29-1 and TRBJ2-7; tentative D call: TRBD2 (6 bases). Per the germline V gene, CDR1 is SQVTM and CDR2 is ANQGSEA. Trimming took off 4 bases at V and 4 bases at J, with 8 bases between the two ends. There are 11 residues in the CDR3. The CDR3: CSVGDWYEQYF. The CDR3 DNA reads as TGCAGCGTTGGGGACTGGTACGAGCAGTACTTC.